The 29 T cell receptor beta chains below come from one sample, sequenced in a study of T cells expressing NK-cell markers. TCRdb reprocessed the 5' RACE reads and keeps a single row for each CDR3 protein, giving no DNA. Reported are 400,000 to 550,000 distinct CDR3 sequences; the ten largest clones contain less than 7.5%. Sequences were obtained from blood T cells: a sorted CD56 or NKG2C T cell subset, CD4+ or CD8+ T cells, or bulk PBMC T cells (not recorded which). Receptor source: a woman aged 18 to 75 in good health.

The V gene is TRBV3-1, the J gene TRBJ1-2; TCRdb names TRBD1, which stays unverified in the absence of DNA. The CDR3 has 12 residues. In germline, CDR1 is LGHDT, CDR2 YNNKEL (reference sequence). CDR3 sequence reads: CASSQQGYGYTF.

The chain joins TRBV5-1 to TRBJ2-2; the D call of TRBD1 rests on TCRdb alone, since no DNA is present to check it. Per germline, CDR1 SGHRS and CDR2 YFSETQ. CDR3 length: 19 amino acids. The CDR3: CASSFIAITGTRNTGELFF.

The chain has TRBV18 and TRBJ2-2; the TCRdb call, TRBD1, lacks DNA for checking. Germline CDR1 KGHSH, CDR2 LQKENI. The CDR3 contains 15 residues. The CDR3 reads CASSHRGRGAGELFF. Using reference TRBV18 and TRBJ2-2 for the parts outside the CDR3, the full variable domain is NAGVMQNPRHLVRRRGQEARLRCSPMKGHSHVYWYRQLPEEGLKFMVYLQKENIIDESGMPKERFSAEFPKEGPSILRIQQVVRGDSAAYFCASSHRGRGAGELFFGEGSRLTVL.

The chain couples TRBV18 to TRBJ2-7; TCRdb calls TRBD1, which cannot be checked without DNA. The CDR3 has 15 amino acids. Per the germline V gene, CDR1 is KGHSH and CDR2 is LQKENI. The chain's CDR3 is CASSAAPGRSYEQYF.

The genes are TRBV7-8 and TRBJ2-4; TCRdb's assignment of TRBD1 cannot be checked, as there is no DNA. Germline V gene lookup returns CDR1 SGHVS and CDR2 FQNEAQ. The CDR3 has 17 amino acids. CDR3 sequence reads: CASSLGERRGAKNIQYF.

The genes are TRBV20-1 and TRBJ2-1; TCRdb names TRBD2, which stays unverified in the absence of DNA. Germline-derived CDR1 and CDR2 are DFQATT and SNEGSKA (reference sequence). The CDR3 extends over 15 amino acids. The CDR3 reads CSARRREVTYNEQFF.

The chain uses TRBV20-1 and TRBJ2-7; TCRdb's D call, TRBD2, is unchecked because there is no DNA. The germline V gene encodes CDR1 DFQATT and CDR2 SNEGSKA (reference sequence). The CDR3 is 15 amino acids. The CDR3 reads CSALPLTSGAYEQYF.

This sequence joins TRBV7-6 and TRBJ2-1. CDR1 SGHVS and CDR2 FNYEAQ come from the germline V gene. The CDR3 runs 14 residues. CDR3 region: CASSPVWPTIEQFF.

The V and J genes are TRBV4-2 and TRBJ1-1; TCRdb indicates TRBD1, and absent DNA this call remains unverified. CDR3 length: 14 residues. CDR1 is LGHNA and CDR2 is YNFKEQ in the germline V gene. The CDR3 region is CASSQGAGTSRAFF.

The chain links TRBV12-3 or TRBV12-4 to TRBJ2-7. This CDR3 has 13 residues. Here the CDR3 reads CASSPDTSYEQYF.

This sequence joins TRBV4-1 and TRBJ2-3. The CDR3 length is 16 residues. Per germline, CDR1 MGHRA and CDR2 YSYEKL. The CDR3 reads CASSQRSGGSTDTQYF.

The V call is TRBV21-1, the J call TRBJ2-3; as DNA is missing, the TRBD2 call by TCRdb cannot be tested. TRBV21-1 is reported as a pseudogene. The CDR3 extends over 16 amino acids. The CDR3 loop reads CASSTTRGGPAGTQYF.

This chain links TRBV20-1 with TRBJ1-6; TCRdb designates TRBD1, a call that cannot be tested without DNA. Germline CDR1 DFQATT, CDR2 SNEGSKA (reference sequence). This CDR3 contains 14 residues. The chain's CDR3 is CSATVDRSGSPLHF.

This chain connects TRBV20-1 to TRBJ2-2; checking the TCRdb D call of TRBD1 is not possible without DNA. This CDR3 is built from 15 residues. The germline V gene encodes CDR1 DFQATT and CDR2 SNEGSKA (reference sequence). This CDR3 reads CSASPGQGKAGELFF.

The chain carries TRBV28 and TRBJ2-7. CDR3 length: 13 amino acids. Germline values: CDR1 MDHEN, CDR2 SYDVKM. CDR3 sequence: CASSLNTYYEQYF.

The V and J genes are TRBV20-1 and TRBJ2-1; TCRdb's D call, TRBD2, is unchecked because there is no DNA. CDR1 is DFQATT and CDR2 is SNEGSKA in the germline V gene (reference sequence). The CDR3 sequence is 17 residues long. The chain's CDR3 is CSATRLAERSSYNEQFF.

The V and J genes are TRBV18 and TRBJ2-5. CDR1 is KGHSH, CDR2 LQKENI, per germline. The CDR3 is 14 residues long. The chain's CDR3 is CASSLRLDQETQYF.

The genes are TRBV29-1 and TRBJ2-7; TCRdb picks TRBD1, but there is no DNA to check that call. Germline CDR1 reads SQVTM; CDR2 reads ANQGSEA. CDR3 length: 13 amino acids. The CDR3 reads CSVALRDGYEQYF.

The V gene is TRBV12-3 or TRBV12-4, the J gene TRBJ2-7; with no DNA, the TCRdb D assignment of TRBD1 cannot be verified. There are 15 residues in the CDR3. CDR3 sequence reads: CASSPEGGSSYEQYF.

The rearrangement uses TRBV12-3 or TRBV12-4 and TRBJ2-3; TCRdb's D call, TRBD1, is unchecked because there is no DNA. This CDR3 comprises 17 residues. The CDR3 sequence is CASSQHRGIRGTDTQYF.

The V gene is TRBV11-2, the J gene TRBJ2-1; checking the TCRdb D call of TRBD1 is not possible without DNA. The CDR3 is made up of 14 amino acids. CDR1 and CDR2 from the germline V gene are SGHAT and FQNNGV. The CDR3 is CASSLLRGIHEQFF.

V is TRBV7-2 and J is TRBJ2-2; TCRdb's D call, TRBD2, is unchecked because there is no DNA. Germline V gives CDR1 SGHTA, CDR2 FQGNSA. The CDR3 contains 16 residues. The CDR3 loop reads CASSFRTSGTTGELFF.

The chain uses TRBV5-5 and TRBJ2-1; TCRdb returns TRBD2, unconfirmable since there is no DNA. The CDR3 has 16 residues. The germline V gene has CDR1 SGHKS and CDR2 YYEKEE (reference sequence). CDR3 sequence: CASSLEAGRARNEQFF.

The gene calls are TRBV15 and TRBJ1-1. The CDR3 covers 12 residues. Germline CDR1 and CDR2: LNHNV and YYDKDF (reference sequence). The CDR3 region is CATSKERTEAFF.

This chain connects TRBV29-1 to TRBJ2-6. The CDR3 runs to 17 residues. Germline V gives CDR1 SQVTM, CDR2 ANQGSEA. The CDR3 protein is CSVFDGFSNSGANVLTF.

The chain uses TRBV7-8 and TRBJ2-1; TCRdb's assignment of TRBD2 cannot be checked, as there is no DNA. Germline assignment: CDR1 SGHVS and CDR2 FQNEAQ. The CDR3 has 16 residues. The CDR3 protein is CASSPRLAVEYNEQFF.

The rearrangement joins TRBV7-2 to TRBJ2-5; with no DNA, the TCRdb D assignment of TRBD2 cannot be verified. Germline assignment: CDR1 SGHTA and CDR2 FQGNSA. The CDR3 is 16 residues long. The CDR3 region is CASSLEGDYRKETQYF.

The rearrangement joins TRBV28 to TRBJ2-7; TCRdb's D gene call, TRBD1, goes unchecked for lack of DNA. The CDR3 is 14 amino acids. Germline V gives CDR1 MDHEN, CDR2 SYDVKM. The CDR3 sequence: CASNFAGDMGEQYF. The full variable domain, its missing parts supplied by reference TRBV28 and TRBJ2-7, is DVKVTQSSRYLVKRTGEKVFLECVQDMDHENMFWYRQDPGLGLRLIYFSYDVKMKEKGDIPEGYSVSREKKERFSLILESASTNQTSMYLCASNFAGDMGEQYFGPGTRLTVT.

J is TRBJ1-2 and V is TRBV7-2. CDR1 and CDR2 from the germline V gene are SGHTA and FQGNSA. CDR3 length: 13 residues. The CDR3 spells CASSPQAGYGYTF.